The clone carrying this TCR beta chain came up once. This CDR3 spans 16 amino acids. Germline lookup yields CDR1 MGHRA and CDR2 YSYEKL. Trimming at V came to 4 bases and at J to 4 bases, leaving 5 bases not matched to a gene. The data were taken from a study of technical replicates of blood from a handful of donors. Profiled with immunoSEQ multiplex PCR; TCRdb holds only in-frame clones, not every one. This sample has around 60,000 clones; 70% to 90% occur once, and the top ten carry around 5.1%. The chain employs TRBV4-1 and TRBJ2-6; 9 nucleotides match TRBD1. The TCR comes from a human donor in good health. Some clones in this sample may be carry-over from other donors' samples. The sequencing input was PBMCs. Here the CDR3 DNA reads TGCGCCAGCAGCCTAACAGGGGGCGGAGGGGCCAACGTCCTGACTTTC. It yields the protein CASSLTGGGGANVLTF.